This T cell receptor (beta chain) was identified during a study of T cell repertoires in cytomegalovirus infection. Study-wide points: Carriers of CMV plus the relevant HLA were identified by cumulative public TCR beta family frequency.

The CDR3 totals 10 residues. V shed 5 bases and J 6 bases; nucleotides not matched to a gene: 0. The germline CDR1 and CDR2 sequences are DFQATT and SNEGSKA (reference sequence). The sample holds a few counts of this clonotype. Its matching antigen is unknown. One entry per CDR3 protein results from TCRdb running MiXCR on the reads. The sample lists almost 500,000 distinct CDR3 sequences, around 11% seen once, with approximately 10% in the top ten. The V call is TRBV20-1, the J call TRBJ1-2, with 7 bases identical to TRBD1. Input material: PBMCs. The TCR originated in a human donor in good health (CMV status not recorded). Some clones in this sample may be carry-over from other donors' samples. CDR3 DNA: TGCAGTGCTGACAGGGATGGCTACACCTTC. Protein: CSADRDGYTF.